This note documents a single TCR beta chain sequence. The specificity of this receptor is unknown. Nothing much larger sits one base from this clone, and base qualities are not available. The V end gives up 4 bases and the J end 7 bases, leaving 4 bases in the junction not matched to a gene. The CDR3 runs 12 residues from the cysteine to the phenylalanine. Of all the DNA, just the CDR3 is kept, 36 bases in frame from base 1. CDR1 and CDR2 are read off the germline V gene as MDHEN and SYDVKM. The sample is drawn from a study of OX40 agonist ivuxolimab in advanced cancers. Notes on the research overall: Ivuxolimab was an agonistic, fully human IgG2 monoclonal antibody directed against OX40 (CD134), a costimulatory receptor. Partial responses were achieved by three dose-escalation patients, of whom one had hepatocellular carcinoma and two had cutaneous melanoma. Of the approximately 50 dose-escalation patients, hepatocellular carcinoma was present in around 20, melanoma in approximately 15, renal cell carcinoma in 9 and head and neck cancer in 9. In the dose-escalation cohort, 82.7% of patients were male, and the mean age was approximately 60 years, with a range of roughly 20 to 85. Peripheral TCRbeta sequencing was intended to test whether TCR sequence diversity was altered and clonal T-cell expansion was caused by ivuxolimab. Patients were allowed to have had prior anti-PD-1, anti-PD-L1 or anti-CTLA-4 therapy, and roughly 40% of the dose-escalation patients had been treated with checkpoint inhibitors. Intravenous ivuxolimab was administered to patients every 2 weeks at six dose levels: 0.01, 0.1, 0.3, 1.5, 3 and 10 mg/kg. The paper reports the monotherapy dose-escalation portion (N = 52 patients) of the phase I ivuxolimab trial. What the research found in general, with its limitations: Low levels of normalized T-cell clonal expansion were also seen in some patients who did not respond. At doses from 0.1 to 3.0 mg/kg, clonal expansion was seen in both CD4+ and CD8+ blood T cells between baseline and week 6. The antigen specificity of the clonally expanded peripheral T cells was not determined. After ivuxolimab, expanded clones were on average more numerous among CD8+ T cells than among CD4+ T cells. Partial responders in the 0.1-3.0 mg/kg groups had among the lowest normalized peripheral clonal expansion, especially among CD8+ T cells.

Patients with autoimmune disease history or receiving systemic immunosuppression were excluded from the trial. In every dose cohort, peripheral blood was drawn for TCR sequencing at baseline, cycle 4 day 1, and cycle 7 day 1. The samples were taken from a phase I, first-in-human, multicenter, open-label dose-escalation trial of ivuxolimab. The trial enrolled adults with locally advanced or metastatic head and neck squamous cell, hepatocellular, melanoma or renal cell carcinoma. CD4+ and CD8+ T cells were sorted separately from peripheral blood before TCR sequencing. For sequencing of the TCRbeta CDR3 region, genomic DNA was extracted from the sorted cells. The immunoSEQ Assay was used for sequencing of TCRbeta CDR3 regions. TCRdb stores this immuneACCESS table with in-frame sequences only. Part of the clones is absent; in the studies checked, under half of the shortfall reflects unresolved V genes, and no reason is known for the rest. A total of 55,000 to 80,000 clones appear in this sample, 86% of them only once. The biggest ten clones account for around 2.8% of the sample.

This TCR was recovered from an adult with an advanced solid tumor such as melanoma, head and neck, liver or kidney cancer. Sequenced material: CD4+ or CD8+ T cells sorted from blood, taken in a trial of the OX40 agonist ivuxolimab. This chain is built from TRBV28 and TRBJ2-7, with 7 bases matching TRBD1. CDR3 sequence: CASSSTGLEQYF. The sequenced DNA is TGTGCCAGCAGTTCGACAGGGCTGGAGCAGTACTTC. Beyond the CDR3, the reference TRBV28 and TRBJ2-7 genes provide the residues; the full variable domain reads: DVKVTQSSRYLVKRTGEKVFLECVQDMDHENMFWYRQDPGLGLRLIYFSYDVKMKEKGDIPEGYSVSREKKERFSLILESASTNQTSMYLCASSSTGLEQYFGPGTRLTVT.